One and the same sample provided the 22 T cell receptor beta chains below, sequenced in a study of T cell responses to AZD1222 COVID-19 vaccine. Repertoires were generated with immunoSEQ multiplex PCR, while TCRdb's copy carries only in-frame clones and drops some. This table has about 150,000 clones, over 90% appearing once. Here the sequenced sample was peripheral blood, taken on day 0 of AZD1222 vaccination. These receptors were obtained from an adult in good health.

This chain joins TRBV30 and TRBJ1-1, with D uncertain. The V end lost 0 bases, the J end lost 1 base, and 15 bases lay between the germline ends. CDR3 length: 16 residues. Germline V CDR1 and CDR2: GTSNPN, SVGIG (reference sequence). CDR3 protein: CAWSVPQMAGNTEAFF. The CDR3 coding sequence is TGTGCCTGGAGTGTTCCCCAAATGGCGGGGAACACTGAAGCTTTCTTT.

This clone was seen only a few times. The chain is built from TRBV7-8 and TRBJ1-1; TRBD1 might be the D (6 bases). The germline V gene has CDR1 SGHVS and CDR2 FQNEAQ. Trimming removed 11 bases at V and 4 bases at J, with 20 bases between. The CDR3 is 14 amino acids. This chain's CDR3 is CACSRGGLGTEAFF. DNA of the CDR3: TGTGCCTGTAGTAGAGGGGGGTTGGGCACTGAAGCTTTCTTT.

The J gene is TRBJ1-5, the V gene TRBV18, with D hard to call. Germline V gives CDR1 KGHSH, CDR2 LQKENI. The V and J ends lost 3 bases and 6 bases respectively, with 9 bases between them. The CDR3 runs 13 residues. The CDR3 bases are TGTGCCAGCTCACCGCAGCCCCGTCAGCCCCAGCATTTT. Translated, it gives CASSPQPRQPQHF. The full variable domain, rest sourced from reference TRBV18 and TRBJ1-5, is NAGVMQNPRHLVRRRGQEARLRCSPMKGHSHVYWYRQLPEEGLKFMVYLQKENIIDESGMPKERFSAEFPKEGPSILRIQQVVRGDSAAYFCASSPQPRQPQHFGDGTRLSIL.

The genes are TRBV30 and TRBJ2-7, with D perhaps given as TRBD1 or TRBD2 (5 bases each). This CDR3 comprises 15 residues. Germline lookup yields CDR1 GTSNPN and CDR2 SVGIG (reference sequence). V lost 3 bases and J lost 3, with 18 bases in between. CDR3 in DNA: TGTGCCTGGAGCGCAATTCTCGGGACCAACTACGAGCAGTACTTC. It is translated as CAWSAILGTNYEQYF.

This chain uses TRBV7-6 with TRBJ2-5; D uncertain. This CDR3 is built from 13 residues. Germline loops: CDR1 SGHVS, CDR2 FNYEAQ. Trimming left V 4 bases short and J 5 bases short, with 11 bases between. The CDR3 protein is CASSWLSSETQYF. In nucleotides, the CDR3 is TGTGCCAGCAGCTGGTTATCCTCGGAGACCCAGTACTTC. The full variable domain, completed using reference TRBV7-6 and TRBJ2-5, is GAGVSQSPRYKVTKRGQDVALRCDPISGHVSLYWYRQALGQGPEFLTYFNYEAQQDKSGLPNDRFSAERPEGSISTLTIQRTEQRDSAMYRCASSWLSSETQYFGPGTRLLVL.

This chain uses TRBV4-1 with TRBJ2-1, with 11 nucleotides matching TRBD2. With 2 bases clipped from V and 2 bases from J, the junction kept 2 bases outside the gene matches. The CDR3 covers 16 residues. The germline gives CDR1 MGHRA, CDR2 YSYEKL. DNA of the CDR3: TGCGCCAGCAGCCAATTTAGCGGGAGGGCCTACAATGAGCAGTTCTTC. Protein: CASSQFSGRAYNEQFF.

The chain carries TRBV24-1 and TRBJ1-2; D is ambiguous. CDR3 size: 14 residues. V lost 2 bases, J lost 1 base, and 7 bases lay in between. Germline CDR1 reads KGHDR; CDR2 reads SFDVKD. The CDR3 sequence is CATSDSGLNYGYTF. CDR3 coding DNA: TGTGCCACCAGTGATTCTGGGCTTAACTATGGCTACACCTTC.

The chain combines TRBV19 with TRBJ2-5, with D possibly being TRBD1 or TRBD2 (5 bases each). This CDR3 has 15 residues. The V and J ends lost 5 bases and 7 bases respectively, with 20 bases between them. The V gene's germline CDR1 is LNHDA and CDR2 SQIVND (reference sequence). The CDR3 nucleotides read TGTGCCAGTAGTGCCCGACCGGGACGCGGAGGGACCCAGTACTTC. Translating it yields CASSARPGRGGTQYF.

This chain joins TRBV7-9 and TRBJ1-5; D ambiguous. The CDR3 runs to 14 residues. Germline CDR1 SEHNR, CDR2 FQNEAQ (reference sequence). The V gene lost 6 bases and the J gene lost 1 base, with 10 bases spanning the gap. The CDR3 coding sequence is TGTGCCAGCAGGTCGGACGGGAGCAATCAGCCCCAGCATTTT. Protein: CASRSDGSNQPQHF.

The chain combines TRBV7-2 with TRBJ2-7; the match to TRBD2 covers 14 bases. The V gene's germline CDR1 is SGHTA and CDR2 FQGNSA. The CDR3 runs 16 residues. The junction had 5 bases not matched to a gene; V was cut back by 5 bases and J by 2 bases. The CDR3 coding sequence is TGTGCCAGCAGCGATCGACTAGCGGGGGGGACCTACGAGCAGTACTTC. As protein: CASSDRLAGGTYEQYF.

The chain combines TRBV2 with TRBJ1-1; D is ambiguous. V was pared by 5 bases and J by 3 bases, with 10 bases between. CDR3 length: 13 amino acids. Germline loops: CDR1 SNHLY, CDR2 FYNNEI. The CDR3 reads CASSRLSYTEAFF. CDR3 in DNA: TGTGCCAGCAGTAGGCTCAGCTACACTGAAGCTTTCTTT.

The chain carries TRBV24-1 and TRBJ2-5; D is perhaps TRBD2 (5 bases). Germline CDR1 is KGHDR and CDR2 is SFDVKD. The CDR3 length is 17 residues. Trimming removed 2 bases from V and 3 bases from J, with 18 bases in between. The CDR3 loop reads CATSDSLDPITKETQYF. CDR3 coding DNA: TGTGCCACCAGTGATTCACTAGACCCAATTACTAAAGAGACCCAGTACTTC.

The rearrangement links TRBV19 to TRBJ2-6; no clear D. This CDR3 is 15 amino acids long. Germline lookup yields CDR1 LNHDA and CDR2 SQIVND (reference sequence). With 5 bases removed from V and 0 bases from J, the gap between germline ends came to 8 bases. CDR3 DNA: TGTGCCAGTAGTGAAAGAAGCTCTGGGGCCAACGTCCTGACTTTC. Its protein is CASSERSSGANVLTF.

The chain joins TRBV2 to TRBJ2-3; D call uncertain. The CDR3 has 11 amino acids. Germline V gene sequence: CDR1 SNHLY, CDR2 FYNNEI. Trimming took off 7 bases at V and 8 bases at J, with 10 bases between the two ends. The CDR3 DNA sequence: TGTGCCAGCAACCCCGGGCGTACGCAGTATTTT. Translation: CASNPGRTQYF.

The rearrangement links TRBV16 to TRBJ2-3; maybe TRBD2 (5 bases). The CDR3 has 15 amino acids. V lost 1 base and J 1 base, leaving 9 bases between the germline ends. The V gene's germline CDR1 is KGHSY and CDR2 FQNENV. This CDR3 reads CASSQYLRGTDTQYF. The CDR3 DNA sequence: TGTGCCAGCAGCCAATACCTGCGGGGCACAGATACGCAGTATTTT. Full variable domain (rest looked up from reference TRBV16 and TRBJ2-3): GEEVAQTPKHLVRGEGQKAKLYCAPIKGHSYVFWYQQVLKNEFKFLISFQNENVFDETGMPKERFSAKCLPNSPCSLEIQATKLEDSAVYFCASSQYLRGTDTQYFGPGTRLTVL.

The chain couples TRBV29-1 to TRBJ1-1, with no clear D. With 4 bases removed from V and 0 bases from J, the gap between germline ends came to 3 bases. This CDR3 has 11 amino acids. Germline-derived CDR1 and CDR2 are SQVTM and ANQGSEA. The CDR3 nucleotides are TGCAGCGTTGTTGTGAACACTGAAGCTTTCTTT. As protein: CSVVVNTEAFF.

The V and J genes are TRBV5-1 and TRBJ2-3; D is possibly TRBD2 (6 bases). The CDR3 has 15 residues. The germline V gene has CDR1 SGHRS and CDR2 YFSETQ. Trimming left V 3 bases short and J 0 bases short, with 11 bases between. CDR3 bases: TGCGCCAGCAGCTCCGGGAGTTGGAGCACAGATACGCAGTATTTT. It specifies CASSSGSWSTDTQYF.

J is TRBJ2-2 and V is TRBV2, with 11 bases fitting TRBD1. This CDR3 has 16 residues. The V segment lost 6 bases and the J segment 3 bases; nucleotides outside the gene matches: 6. Germline V gene data show CDR1 as SNHLY and CDR2 as FYNNEI. Here the CDR3 DNA reads TGTGCCAGCAGCTCCGGACAGGGGGCGTACACCGGGGAGCTGTTTTTT. It yields the protein CASSSGQGAYTGELFF.

The chain joins TRBV29-1 to TRBJ1-2; 7 nucleotides agree with TRBD1. Germline V gene lookup returns CDR1 SQVTM and CDR2 ANQGSEA. Germline trimming cut 3 bases from V and 6 bases from J; bases unmatched to any gene: 4. This CDR3 contains 12 residues. The CDR3 here is CSVEEGAHGYTF. The CDR3 DNA follows: TGCAGCGTTGAGGAGGGGGCCCATGGCTACACCTTC.

The chain recombines TRBV19 with TRBJ1-3; D uncertain. From germline, CDR1 is LNHDA and CDR2 SQIVND (reference sequence). V dropped 7 bases and J dropped 4 bases, with 11 bases sitting between them. This CDR3 has 13 residues. The CDR3 DNA sequence: TGTGCCAGTATCCCGGACGGGGGAAACACCATATATTTT. It is translated as CASIPDGGNTIYF.

The V and J genes are TRBV7-9 and TRBJ2-7; tentatively, D is TRBD1 (6 bases). In germline, CDR1 is SEHNR, CDR2 FQNEAQ (reference sequence). The germline V and J ends were trimmed by 2 bases and 4 bases, with 18 bases remaining between them. The CDR3 contains 16 residues. This CDR3 reads CASSLYRDLRDYEQYF. CDR3 in DNA: TGTGCCAGCAGCTTATACAGGGACCTCCGCGATTACGAGCAGTACTTC.

This clone was observed a single time. The rearrangement links TRBV25-1 to TRBJ2-7; D unclear. The germline V and J ends were trimmed by 1 base and 2 bases, with 15 bases remaining between them. CDR3 length: 16 amino acids. CDR1 MGHDK and CDR2 SYGVNS come from the germline V gene. The CDR3 region is CASSESRWAQTYEQYF. The CDR3 bases are TGTGCCAGCAGTGAATCTAGGTGGGCACAAACCTACGAGCAGTACTTC.